This record looks at one T cell receptor (beta chain) sequence and its context. These data are taken from a study of PD-L1 blockade in urothelial cancer. Produced via immunoSEQ multiplex PCR; TCRdb's table is partial and in-frame only. The table lists approximately 47,000 clones, 82% of them singletons. The time point was: pretreatment peripheral blood. The CDR3 extends over 15 amino acids. The junction had 7 bases not matched to a gene; V was cut back by 3 bases and J by 6 bases. Germline CDR1 MGHDK, CDR2 SYGVNS. The sequence was collected from a man in his forties or fifties with urothelial cancer. This chain joins TRBV25-1 and TRBJ2-1; TRBD2 matches 8 bases. The source was PBMCs, collected around atezolizumab (anti-PD-L1) treatment. The CDR3 DNA reads TGTGCCAGCAGTGATTCCGGGAGGGCCCTCAATGAGCAGTTCTTC. The encoded protein is CASSDSGRALNEQFF.